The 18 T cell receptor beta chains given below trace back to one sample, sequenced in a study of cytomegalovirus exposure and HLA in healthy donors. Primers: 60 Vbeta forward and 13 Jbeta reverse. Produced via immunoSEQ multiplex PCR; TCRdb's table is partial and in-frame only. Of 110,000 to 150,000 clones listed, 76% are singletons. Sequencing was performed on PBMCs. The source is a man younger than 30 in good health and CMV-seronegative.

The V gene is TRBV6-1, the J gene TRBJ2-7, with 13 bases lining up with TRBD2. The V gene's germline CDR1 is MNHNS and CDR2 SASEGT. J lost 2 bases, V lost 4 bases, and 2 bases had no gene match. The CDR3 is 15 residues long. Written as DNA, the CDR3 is TGTGCCAGCAGTGGACTAGCGGGAGGTACCTACGAGCAGTACTTC. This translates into CASSGLAGGTYEQYF.

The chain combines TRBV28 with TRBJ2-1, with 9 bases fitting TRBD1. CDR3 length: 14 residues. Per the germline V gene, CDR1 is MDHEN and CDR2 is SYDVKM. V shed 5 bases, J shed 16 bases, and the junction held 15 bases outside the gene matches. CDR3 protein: CASSTQSGTGRPFF. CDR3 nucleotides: TGTGCCAGCAGTACCCAGAGCGGGACAGGGAGGCCTTTCTTC.

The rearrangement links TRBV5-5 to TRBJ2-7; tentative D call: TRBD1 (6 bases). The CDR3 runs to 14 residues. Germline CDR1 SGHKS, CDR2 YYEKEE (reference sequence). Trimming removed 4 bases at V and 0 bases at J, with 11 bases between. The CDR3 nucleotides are TGTGCCAGCAGCCCGACAGGTCTCTCCTACGAGCAGTACTTC. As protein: CASSPTGLSYEQYF.

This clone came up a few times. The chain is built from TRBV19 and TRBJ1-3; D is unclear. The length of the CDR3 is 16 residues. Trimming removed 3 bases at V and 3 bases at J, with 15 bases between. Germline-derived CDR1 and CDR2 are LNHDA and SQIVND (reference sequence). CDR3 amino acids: CASSIRQRERGNTIYF. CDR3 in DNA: TGTGCCAGTAGTATCCGTCAGAGGGAGCGTGGAAACACCATATATTTT.

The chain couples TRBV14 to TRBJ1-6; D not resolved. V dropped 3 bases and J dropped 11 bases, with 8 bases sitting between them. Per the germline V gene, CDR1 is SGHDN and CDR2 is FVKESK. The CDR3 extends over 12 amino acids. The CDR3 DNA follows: TGTGCCAGCAGCCAGTTTTCTACACCCCTCCACTTT. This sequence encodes CASSQFSTPLHF.

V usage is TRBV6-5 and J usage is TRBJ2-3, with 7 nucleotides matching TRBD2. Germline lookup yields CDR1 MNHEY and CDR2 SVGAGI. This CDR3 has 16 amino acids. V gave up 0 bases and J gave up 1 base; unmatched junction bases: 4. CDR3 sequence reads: CASSYSGRGGTDTQYF. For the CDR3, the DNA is TGTGCCAGCAGTTACTCGGGTCGGGGGGGCACAGATACGCAGTATTTT.

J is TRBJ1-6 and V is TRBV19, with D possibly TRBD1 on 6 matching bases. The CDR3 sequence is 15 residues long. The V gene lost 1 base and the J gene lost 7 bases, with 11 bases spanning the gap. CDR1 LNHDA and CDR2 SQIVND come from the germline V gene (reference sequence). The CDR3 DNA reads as TGTGCCAGTAGTATAGTTAAGGGGGTAAATTCACCCCTCCACTTT. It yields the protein CASSIVKGVNSPLHF.

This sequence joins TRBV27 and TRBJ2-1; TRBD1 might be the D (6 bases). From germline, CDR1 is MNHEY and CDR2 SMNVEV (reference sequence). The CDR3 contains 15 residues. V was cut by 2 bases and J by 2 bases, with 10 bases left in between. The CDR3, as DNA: TGTGCCAGCAGTTTAGGGGGCGGACCCTACAATGAGCAGTTCTTC. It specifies CASSLGGGPYNEQFF.

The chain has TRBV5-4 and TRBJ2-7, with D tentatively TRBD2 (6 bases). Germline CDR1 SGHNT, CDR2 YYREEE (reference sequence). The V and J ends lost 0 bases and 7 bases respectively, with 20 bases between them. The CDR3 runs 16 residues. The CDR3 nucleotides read TGTGCCAGCAGCTTGGGGTCGGAGGGGACCCCTGGGGAGCAGTACTTC. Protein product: CASSLGSEGTPGEQYF.

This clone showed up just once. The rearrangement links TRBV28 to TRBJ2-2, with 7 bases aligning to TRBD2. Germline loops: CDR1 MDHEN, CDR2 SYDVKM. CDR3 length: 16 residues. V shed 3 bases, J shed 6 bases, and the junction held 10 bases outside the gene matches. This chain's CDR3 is CASSLGGSLLAGELFF. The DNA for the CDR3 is TGTGCCAGCAGTTTGGGCGGGAGCCTACTAGCCGGGGAGCTGTTTTTT.

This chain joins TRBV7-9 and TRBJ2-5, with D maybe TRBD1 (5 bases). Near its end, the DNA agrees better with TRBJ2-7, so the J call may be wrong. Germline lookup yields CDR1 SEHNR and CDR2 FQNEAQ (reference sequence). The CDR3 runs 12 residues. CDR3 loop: CASSLQGGEQYF. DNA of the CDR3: TGTGCCAGCAGCTTACAGGGTGGCGAGCAGTACTTC.

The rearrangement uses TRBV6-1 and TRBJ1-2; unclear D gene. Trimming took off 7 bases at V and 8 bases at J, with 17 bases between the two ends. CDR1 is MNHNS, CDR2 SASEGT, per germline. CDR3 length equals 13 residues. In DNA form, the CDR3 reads TGTGCCAGCAAAGAGGGTTTTTTTTTAGGCTACACCTTC. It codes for CASKEGFFLGYTF.

The chain's CDR3 is CASSPGTGRETQYF. CDR3 DNA: TGTGCCAGCAGCCCCGGGACAGGGAGAGAGACCCAGTACTTC. The rearrangement links TRBV6-6 to TRBJ2-5, with 9 bases lining up with TRBD1. CDR1 MNHNY and CDR2 SVGAGI come from the germline V gene (reference sequence). Trimming took 6 bases from V and 4 from J; bases not matched to a gene: 6. This CDR3 has 14 residues.

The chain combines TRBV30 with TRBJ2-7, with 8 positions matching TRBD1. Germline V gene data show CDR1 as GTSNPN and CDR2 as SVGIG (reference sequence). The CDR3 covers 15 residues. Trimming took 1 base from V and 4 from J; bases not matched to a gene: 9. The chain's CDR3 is CAWSDRGSRRYEQYF. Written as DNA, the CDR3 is TGTGCCTGGAGTGACAGGGGGTCGAGACGTTACGAGCAGTACTTC. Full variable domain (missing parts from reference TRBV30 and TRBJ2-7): SQTIHQWPATLVQPVGSPLSLECTVEGTSNPNLYWYRQAAGRGLQLLFYSVGIGQISSEVPQNLSASRPQDRQFILSSKKLLLSDSGFYLCAWSDRGSRRYEQYFGPGTRLTVT.

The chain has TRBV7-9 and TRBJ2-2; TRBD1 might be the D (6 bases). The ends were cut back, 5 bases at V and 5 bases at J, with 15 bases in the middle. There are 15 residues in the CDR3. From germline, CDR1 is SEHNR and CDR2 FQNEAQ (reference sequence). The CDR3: CASSPPVQGTGELFF. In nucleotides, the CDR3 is TGTGCCAGCAGCCCACCCGTCCAGGGGACCGGGGAGCTGTTTTTT.

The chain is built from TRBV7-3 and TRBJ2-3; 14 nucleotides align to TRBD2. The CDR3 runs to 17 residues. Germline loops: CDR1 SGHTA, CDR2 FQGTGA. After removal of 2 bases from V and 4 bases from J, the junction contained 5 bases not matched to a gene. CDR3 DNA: TGTGCCAGCAGCTTATTGGGACTAGCGGGAGATTCAGATACGCAGTATTTT. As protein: CASSLLGLAGDSDTQYF. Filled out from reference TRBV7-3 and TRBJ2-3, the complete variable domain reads GAGVSQTPSNKVTEKGKYVELRCDPISGHTALYWYRQSLGQGPEFLIYFQGTGAADDSGLPNDRFFAVRPEGSVSTLKIQRTERGDSAVYLCASSLLGLAGDSDTQYFGPGTRLTVL.

CDR3 region: CASSLGGSSYNEQFF. DNA for the CDR3: TGTGCCAGCAGCTTAGGAGGGAGCTCCTACAATGAGCAGTTCTTC. This chain connects TRBV5-6 to TRBJ2-1; tentative D call: TRBD2 (6 bases). Trimming stripped 2 bases from V and 0 bases from J, with 9 bases between. Germline V CDR1 and CDR2: SGHDT, YYEEEE. The CDR3 spans 15 residues.

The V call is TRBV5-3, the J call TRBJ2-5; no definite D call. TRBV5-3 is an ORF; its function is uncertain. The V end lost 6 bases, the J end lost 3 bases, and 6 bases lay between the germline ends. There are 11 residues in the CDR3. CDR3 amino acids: CARTFKETQYF. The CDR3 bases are TGTGCCAGAACCTTTAAAGAGACCCAGTACTTC.